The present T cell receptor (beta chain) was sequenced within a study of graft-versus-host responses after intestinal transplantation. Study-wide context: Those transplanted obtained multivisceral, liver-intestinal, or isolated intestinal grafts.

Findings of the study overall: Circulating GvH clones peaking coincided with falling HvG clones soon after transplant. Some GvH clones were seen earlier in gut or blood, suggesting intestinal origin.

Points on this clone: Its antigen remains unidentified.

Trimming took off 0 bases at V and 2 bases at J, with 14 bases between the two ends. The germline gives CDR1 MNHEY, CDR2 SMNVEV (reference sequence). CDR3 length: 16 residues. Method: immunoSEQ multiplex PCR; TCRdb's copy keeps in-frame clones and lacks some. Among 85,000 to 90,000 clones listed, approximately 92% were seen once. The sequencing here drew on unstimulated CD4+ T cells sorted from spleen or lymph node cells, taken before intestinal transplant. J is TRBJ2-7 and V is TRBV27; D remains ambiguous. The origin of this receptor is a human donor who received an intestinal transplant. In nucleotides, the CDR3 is TGTGCCAGCAGTTTATCGACCTCGCCAACCCCCTACGAGCAGTACTTC. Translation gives CASSLSTSPTPYEQYF.